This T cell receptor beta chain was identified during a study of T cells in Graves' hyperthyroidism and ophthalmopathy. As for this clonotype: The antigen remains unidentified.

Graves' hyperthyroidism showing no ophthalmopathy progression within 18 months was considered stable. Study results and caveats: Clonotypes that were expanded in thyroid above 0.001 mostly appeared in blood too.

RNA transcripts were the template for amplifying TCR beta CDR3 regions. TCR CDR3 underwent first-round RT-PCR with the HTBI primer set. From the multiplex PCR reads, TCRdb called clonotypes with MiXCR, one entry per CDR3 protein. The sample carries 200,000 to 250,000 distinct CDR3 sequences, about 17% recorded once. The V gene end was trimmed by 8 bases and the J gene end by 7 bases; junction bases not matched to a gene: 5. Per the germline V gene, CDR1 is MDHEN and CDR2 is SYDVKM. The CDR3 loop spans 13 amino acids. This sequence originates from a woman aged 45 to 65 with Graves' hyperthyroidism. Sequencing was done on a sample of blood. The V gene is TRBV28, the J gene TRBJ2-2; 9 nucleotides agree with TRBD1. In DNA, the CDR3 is TGTGCCAGCGGACAGGGGAGCAGCGGGGAGCTGTTTTTT. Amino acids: CASGQGSSGELFF.